A single sample is the source of the 28 T cell receptor beta chains below, sequenced in a study of T cell repertoires in aging, cancer and after chemotherapy. Amplification of TCR beta used genomic DNA extracted from peripheral blood. A mixed TRB-A/B primer pool amplified rearranged TRB by multiplex touch-down PCR. TCRdb recomputed calls from the multiplex PCR reads with MiXCR, one row per CDR3 protein. The data show 920 or so distinct CDR3 sequences, with 55% seen just once and 60% to 80% held by the top ten. Sequencing was done on a sample of blood. All receptors come from a human donor with a blood cancer.

In its sample, this clonotype was seen a few times. This chain uses TRBV29-1 with TRBJ2-7; tentatively, D is TRBD1 or TRBD2 (6 bases each). V was shortened by 1 base and J by 7 bases, with 14 bases between the two germline ends. Germline loops: CDR1 SQVTM, CDR2 ANQGSEA. The length of the CDR3 is 13 residues. The CDR3 DNA reads as TGCAGCGTTGAAGGGTGGGGGGCGCGGGAGCAGTACTTC. Protein: CSVEGWGAREQYF.

This clonotype ranks as hyperexpanded (1% or more). This chain joins TRBV6-5 and TRBJ1-2, with a possible D match to TRBD1 (6 bases). The CDR3 totals 14 residues. Germline values: CDR1 MNHEY, CDR2 SVGAGI. Deletions cut 2 bases from V and 4 bases from J, with 11 bases between. In DNA, the CDR3 is TGTGCCAGCAGTTACGGTGGGGGCAGCTATGGCTACACCTTC. Translated: CASSYGGGSYGYTF.

This clonotype has just a few counts. The chain joins TRBV5-6 to TRBJ2-7; D possibly corresponds to TRBD1 (5 bases). The CDR3 sequence is 14 residues long. V lost 4 bases to trimming and J lost 2 bases, with 13 bases between them. The germline V gene has CDR1 SGHDT and CDR2 YYEEEE. The CDR3 nucleotides are TGTGCCAGCAGCCCCAAGCCAGGGCCCTACGAGCAGTACTTC. Translated, it gives CASSPKPGPYEQYF.

Comments on this clonotype: One end of the junction fails to match germline, which may point to a read error. The chain couples TRBV6-5 to TRBJ1-6; D not resolved. The CDR3 has 17 residues. Germline V gives CDR1 MNHEY, CDR2 SVGAGI. This CDR3 reads CAISAKDPRGYNSPLHF. The DNA of the CDR3 is TGTGCCATCAGTGCTAAGGACCCACGAGGCTATAATTCACCCCTCCACTTT.

This sequence joins TRBV29-1 and TRBJ2-3; D assignment may be TRBD1 or TRBD2 (5 bases each). Looked up from germline, CDR1 is SQVTM and CDR2 is ANQGSEA. The germline V and J ends were trimmed by 1 base and 6 bases, with 11 bases remaining between them. This CDR3 has 13 amino acids. Here the CDR3 DNA reads TGCAGCGTTGAAGGGGTAGAGGGGGATACGCAGTATTTT. It codes for CSVEGVEGDTQYF.

The rearrangement links TRBV29-1 to TRBJ2-1; 12 bases align to TRBD1. V lost 6 bases and J lost 7; bases outside the gene matches: 7. This CDR3 spans 14 amino acids. The germline V gene has CDR1 SQVTM and CDR2 ANQGSEA. CDR3 coding DNA: TGCAGCGTCTGGGGACAGGGGGCGAGAAATGAGCAGTTCTTC. Encoded protein: CSVWGQGARNEQFF.

This chain links TRBV6-5 with TRBJ1-2, with unresolved D. CDR1 and CDR2 from the germline V gene are MNHEY and SVGAGI. The length of the CDR3 is 13 residues. The V gene lost 7 bases and the J gene lost 6 bases, with 15 bases spanning the gap. The CDR3, as DNA: TGTGCCAGCACTTCGCAAGGGTTCAATGGCTACACCTTC. It codes for CASTSQGFNGYTF.

This sequence joins TRBV27 and TRBJ2-1, with D tentatively TRBD1 or TRBD2 (5 bases each). Germline lookup yields CDR1 MNHEY and CDR2 SMNVEV (reference sequence). CDR3 size: 14 residues. Trimming pared 5 bases from V and 9 bases from J, leaving 17 bases between. The CDR3, as DNA: TGTGCCAGCAGTCCCGATTGGGGGTTTGGTGAGCAGTTCTTC. This codes for CASSPDWGFGEQFF.

The J gene is TRBJ1-1, the V gene TRBV12-3 or TRBV12-4; possibly TRBD1 for D (5 bases). The CDR3 has 12 residues. Trimming cost V 2 bases and J 7 bases, with 8 bases left between them. The CDR3 sequence: CASSLRGGEAFF. The DNA for the CDR3 is TGTGCCAGCAGTTTAAGGGGTGGTGAAGCTTTCTTT.

In nucleotides, the CDR3 is TGCAGCGTTCCTGTTTATGGAATGGTTAGCTCCTACAATGAGCAGTTCTTC. The encoded protein is CSVPVYGMVSSYNEQFF. V and J are TRBV29-1 and TRBJ2-1, with D uncertain. This CDR3 region has 17 residues. Trimming shortened V by 5 bases and J by 0 bases, and 20 bases separated the two germline ends. Germline CDR1 reads SQVTM; CDR2 reads ANQGSEA.

This clonotype was seen more than once but under ten times. This CDR3 is CASSLYASWNTEAFF. CDR3 sequence (DNA): TGTGCCAGCAGCTTGTATGCCTCATGGAACACTGAAGCTTTCTTT. The chain recombines TRBV5-6 with TRBJ1-1; D is ambiguous. The CDR3 runs to 15 residues. V lost 1 base to trimming and J lost 1 base, with 11 bases between them. Germline CDR1 and CDR2: SGHDT and YYEEEE.

The chain is built from TRBV27 and TRBJ2-1; weak D call: TRBD1 (6 bases). The CDR3 loop spans 14 amino acids. The V and J ends lost 6 bases and 2 bases respectively, with 11 bases between them. In germline, CDR1 is MNHEY, CDR2 SMNVEV (reference sequence). Here the CDR3 reads CASSPGTTYNEQFF. The DNA of the CDR3 is TGTGCCAGCAGCCCCGGGACAACCTACAATGAGCAGTTCTTC.

This clonotype occurred once. CDR3 amino acids: CASSLSGGQETQYF. The CDR3 DNA sequence: TGTGCCAGCAGCCTCAGCGGGGGGCAAGAGACCCAGTACTTC. V is TRBV12-3 or TRBV12-4 and J is TRBJ2-5; 9 nucleotides match TRBD2. This CDR3 is built from 14 residues. Trimming removed 6 bases from V and 2 bases from J; junction bases left unmatched: 4.

Relative to its sample, this clonotype is medium-sized. The rearrangement joins TRBV5-4 to TRBJ2-1; D uncertain. Germline V CDR1 and CDR2: SGHNT, YYREEE (reference sequence). Trimming removed 4 bases from V and 8 bases from J, with 13 bases in between. The CDR3 runs to 13 residues. CDR3 nucleotides: TGTGCCAGCAGCAGAACCTACTCCGATGAGCAGTTCTTC. Its protein product is CASSRTYSDEQFF.

About this clonotype itself: A much larger clone sits a single nucleotide away, making a read error possible. This chain links TRBV11-1 with TRBJ2-1; D unresolved. The V gene's germline CDR1 is SGHAT and CDR2 FQDESV (reference sequence). The CDR3 loop spans 11 amino acids. This CDR3 reads CVSSHYNEQFF. CDR3 nucleotides: TGTGTCAGCAGCCACTACAATGAGCAGTTCTTC.

The V and J genes are TRBV5-4 and TRBJ2-7; no clear D gene. This CDR3 contains 14 residues. The germline V gene encodes CDR1 SGHNT and CDR2 YYREEE (reference sequence). Trimming left V 5 bases short and J 5 bases short, with 17 bases between. The CDR3 reads CASREYTSAHEQYF. For the CDR3, the DNA is TGTGCCAGCAGAGAGTACACCTCGGCCCACGAGCAGTACTTC.

The chain couples TRBV6-5 to TRBJ2-1; 13 nucleotides agree with TRBD2. The length of the CDR3 is 18 residues. With 7 bases clipped from V and 0 bases from J, the junction kept 9 bases outside the gene matches. The V gene's germline CDR1 is MNHEY and CDR2 SVGAGI. The CDR3 spells CASNLLAGGPFSYNEQFF. CDR3 bases: TGTGCCAGCAACTTACTAGCGGGGGGGCCTTTCTCCTACAATGAGCAGTTCTTC.

V is TRBV6-5 and J is TRBJ2-3; D is unresolved. This CDR3 contains 12 residues. Per germline, CDR1 MNHEY and CDR2 SVGAGI. Trimming removed 6 bases at V and 6 bases at J, with 10 bases between. In nucleotides, the CDR3 is TGTGCCAGCAGGGCAGGTGGGGATACGCAGTATTTT. Its translation is CASRAGGDTQYF.

This clonotype came up once. This rearrangement joins TRBV12-3 or TRBV12-4 to TRBJ2-3, with TRBD1 matching 8 bases. The CDR3 consists of 15 residues. V shed 6 bases, J shed 4 bases, and the junction held 9 bases outside the gene matches. The CDR3 is CASSLDRAEADTQYF. As DNA, the CDR3 is TGTGCCAGCAGCTTGGACAGGGCGGAGGCAGATACGCAGTATTTT.

V usage is TRBV18 and J usage is TRBJ1-2; 7 nucleotides agree with TRBD1. V shed 5 bases and J 2 bases; nucleotides not matched to a gene: 5. This CDR3 is built from 14 residues. Germline CDR1 is KGHSH and CDR2 is LQKENI. The CDR3 region is CASSTSGGNYGYTF. The CDR3 DNA sequence: TGTGCCAGCTCAACTTCAGGGGGAAACTATGGCTACACCTTC.

The V gene is TRBV7-9, the J gene TRBJ2-7; D is unresolved. V gave up 6 bases and J gave up 0 bases, with 18 bases separating them. The length of the CDR3 is 16 residues. The V gene's germline CDR1 is SEHNR and CDR2 FQNEAQ (reference sequence). The DNA for the CDR3 is TGTGCCAGCAGTCCATTAGGTGGGGTCCGCTCCTACGAGCAGTACTTC. Its protein is CASSPLGGVRSYEQYF.

This chain uses TRBV7-6 with TRBJ1-6, with a tentative D call TRBD1 (5 bases). The V gene's germline CDR1 is SGHVS and CDR2 FNYEAQ. The ends were cut back, 1 base at V and 6 bases at J, with 10 bases in the middle. This CDR3 comprises 15 residues. The CDR3 nucleotides are TGTGCCAGCAGCTTAGTTCAGGGTGGTAATTCACCCCTCCACTTT. It is translated as CASSLVQGGNSPLHF.

This clonotype is judged hyperexpanded (1% or more). This chain links TRBV18 with TRBJ2-7; the D gene is possibly TRBD2 (5 bases). There are 14 residues in the CDR3. V gave up 1 base and J gave up 0 bases, with 7 bases separating them. The germline gives CDR1 KGHSH, CDR2 LQKENI. The CDR3 region has the DNA TGTGCCAGCTCACCACAGGCGGGCTCCTACGAGCAGTACTTC. Its protein product is CASSPQAGSYEQYF.

This clonotype was detected a few times. The V gene is TRBV30, the J gene TRBJ2-7; D unresolved. The CDR3 contains 11 residues. V was trimmed by 1 base and J by 4 bases, leaving 5 bases between them. CDR1 and CDR2 from the germline V gene are GTSNPN and SVGIG (reference sequence). CDR3 sequence reads: CAWSDSYEQYF. The CDR3 nucleotides read TGTGCCTGGAGTGACAGTTACGAGCAGTACTTC.

This sequence joins TRBV5-6 and TRBJ1-1; the D gene is possibly TRBD1 (6 bases). V lost 0 bases and J 7 bases, leaving 13 bases between the germline ends. The germline V gene encodes CDR1 SGHDT and CDR2 YYEEEE. CDR3 length equals 14 residues. CDR3 DNA: TGTGCCAGCAGCTTGGGCCCGGGGGCTGGTGAAGCTTTCTTT. Its protein is CASSLGPGAGEAFF.

This chain connects TRBV7-6 to TRBJ2-2; TRBD1 might be the D (6 bases). The CDR3 runs 15 residues. Germline CDR1 SGHVS, CDR2 FNYEAQ. Trimming stripped 7 bases from V and 6 bases from J, with 18 bases between. The CDR3 here is CASTPGDRIAGELFF. The CDR3 DNA reads TGTGCCAGCACCCCGGGTGACAGGATCGCCGGGGAGCTGTTTTTT.

This rearrangement joins TRBV6-1 to TRBJ1-1, with D perhaps TRBD1 (6 bases). Germline V gene data show CDR1 as MNHNS and CDR2 as SASEGT. V was trimmed by 2 bases and J by 1 base, leaving 17 bases between them. The CDR3 sequence is 17 residues long. The CDR3 DNA reads as TGTGCCAGCAGTGAACCCGTGGCAGGGGCATGGAACACTGAAGCTTTCTTT. Translating it yields CASSEPVAGAWNTEAFF.

The chain joins TRBV27 to TRBJ2-5, with TRBD1 matching over 9 bases. This CDR3 has 16 residues. Germline loops: CDR1 MNHEY, CDR2 SMNVEV (reference sequence). The trim removed 0 bases at V and 5 bases at J, leaving 7 bases unmatched. The CDR3 bases are TGTGCCAGCAGTTTATCGGTGACAGGGGGTAGGGAGACCCAGTACTTC. It specifies CASSLSVTGGRETQYF.